Presented here are 22 T cell receptor beta chains from one specimen sequenced in a study of T cell repertoires in cytomegalovirus infection. What these receptors recognize is not known. TCRdb fed the reads into MiXCR, producing one record per CDR3 protein. The sample carries approximately 220,000 distinct CDR3 sequences, about 38% recorded once. Here the sequenced sample was CD8+ T cells from cultured PBMCs, taken from culture after CMV antigen stimulation. Source of these receptors: a human donor in good health (CMV status not recorded). Some clones in this sample may be carry-over from other donors' samples.

The table lists this clonotype with a few counts. This chain links TRBV10-3 with TRBJ2-2; D gene uncertain. CDR1 and CDR2 from the germline V gene are ENHRY and SYGVKD. Trimming left V 10 bases short and J 1 base short, with 13 bases between. The CDR3 consists of 14 residues. The CDR3 DNA reads TGTGCCACCCGGAAAGGCGAGAACACCGGGGAGCTGTTTTTT. This sequence encodes CATRKGENTGELFF.

This clonotype has only one observation. The V and J genes are TRBV27 and TRBJ2-5; a weak D match, TRBD2 (5 bases). The CDR3 is 16 residues long. Deletions cut 5 bases from V and 5 bases from J, with 21 bases between. Germline CDR1 MNHEY, CDR2 SMNVEV (reference sequence). CDR3 in amino acids: CASSPNSVQPPETQYF. CDR3 nucleotides: TGTGCCAGCAGTCCCAATAGCGTCCAGCCACCGGAGACCCAGTACTTC.

The chain carries TRBV27 and TRBJ2-7; D perhaps matches TRBD2 (7 bases). CDR3 length: 15 amino acids. Germline-derived CDR1 and CDR2 are MNHEY and SMNVEV (reference sequence). Trimming shortened V by 0 bases and J by 6 bases, and 15 bases separated the two germline ends. The CDR3: CASSLSSGGAGEQYF. The CDR3 coding sequence is TGTGCCAGCAGTTTATCGTCGGGGGGCGCGGGCGAGCAGTACTTC.

The chain joins TRBV11-3 to TRBJ2-2; D is perhaps TRBD1 (6 bases). Trimming took 6 bases from V and 6 from J, leaving 11 bases between them. The CDR3 has 13 residues. Germline loops: CDR1 SGHNT, CDR2 YENEEA. The CDR3 region has the DNA TGTGCCAGCAGTGGACAGTGGCCCGGGGAGCTGTTTTTT. The encoded protein is CASSGQWPGELFF.

Only a few counts were recorded for this clonotype. The J gene is TRBJ2-7, the V gene TRBV7-3; D is unresolved. This CDR3 is 13 amino acids long. Germline assignment: CDR1 SGHTA and CDR2 FQGTGA. Trimming removed 1 base at V and 5 bases at J, with 9 bases between. The CDR3 loop is CASSLSPRHEQYF. The CDR3 nucleotides are TGTGCCAGCAGCTTAAGTCCCAGACACGAGCAGTACTTC.

The chain is built from TRBV12-3 or TRBV12-4 and TRBJ1-2, with D tentatively TRBD1 (5 bases). Trimming stripped 5 bases from V and 3 bases from J, with 25 bases between. The CDR3 loop spans 18 amino acids. CDR3 loop: CASSLRGRGTNGHYGYTF. Written as DNA, the CDR3 is TGTGCCAGCAGTCTTCGTGGCCGGGGGACCAACGGCCACTATGGCTACACCTTC.

The V call is TRBV27, the J call TRBJ2-3; TRBD2 matches at 12 bases. The CDR3 length is 17 residues. CDR1 and CDR2 (germline): MNHEY, SMNVEV (reference sequence). The V segment lost 8 bases and the J segment 5 bases; nucleotides outside the gene matches: 14. The chain's CDR3 is CASSSSGLAGLEDTQYF. The CDR3 DNA is TGTGCCAGCTCTTCATCGGGACTAGCGGGTTTAGAAGATACGCAGTATTTT.

The V and J genes are TRBV7-6 and TRBJ2-7, with D maybe TRBD1 (6 bases). Germline V gene data show CDR1 as SGHVS and CDR2 as FNYEAQ. The CDR3 covers 16 residues. V lost 5 bases, J lost 0 bases, and 17 bases lay in between. The CDR3 DNA follows: TGTGCCAGCAGCGATGGGGAAGGGGGTCGCTCCTACGAGCAGTACTTC. As protein: CASSDGEGGRSYEQYF.

This clonotype occurred many times. J is TRBJ1-1 and V is TRBV20-1; 8 positions match TRBD1. Trimming removed 2 bases from V and 4 bases from J; junction bases left unmatched: 6. This CDR3 is 14 amino acids long. Looked up from germline, CDR1 is DFQATT and CDR2 is SNEGSKA (reference sequence). CDR3: CSARRTGRFTEAFF. CDR3 DNA sequence: TGCAGTGCTAGACGGACAGGGAGATTCACTGAAGCTTTCTTT.

In its sample, this clonotype was seen a few times. The V call is TRBV27, the J call TRBJ2-6; no firm D call. The CDR3 has 16 amino acids. Germline CDR1 and CDR2: MNHEY and SMNVEV (reference sequence). V dropped 4 bases and J dropped 0 bases, with 10 bases sitting between them. The CDR3 DNA reads TGTGCCAGCAGTTCCCCACAGCTCTCTGGGGCCAACGTCCTGACTTTC. Translated, it gives CASSSPQLSGANVLTF.

This clonotype was counted at least ten times. The V and J genes are TRBV5-1 and TRBJ2-3; D ambiguous. V was clipped by 2 bases and J by 5 bases, with 12 bases between them. Germline V gene sequence: CDR1 SGHRS, CDR2 YFSETQ. This CDR3 comprises 14 residues. This CDR3 reads CASSLSYKRDTQYF. As DNA, the CDR3 is TGCGCCAGCAGCTTATCATACAAGAGAGATACGCAGTATTTT.

The chain is built from TRBV27 and TRBJ2-1; TRBD2 matches 7 bases. The V and J ends lost 5 bases and 9 bases, in that order; junction bases with no gene match: 13. The CDR3 loop spans 15 amino acids. CDR1 is MNHEY, CDR2 SMNVEV, per germline (reference sequence). CDR3 loop: CASSPQGGRIGEQFF. The CDR3 coding sequence is TGTGCCAGCAGTCCCCAAGGCGGGAGAATAGGTGAGCAGTTCTTC.

The chain is built from TRBV9 and TRBJ2-3; D might be TRBD2 (6 bases). CDR1 SGDLS and CDR2 YYNGEE come from the germline V gene. The CDR3 is made up of 15 amino acids. Trimming left V 0 bases short and J 3 bases short, with 11 bases between. CDR3 in DNA: TGTGCCAGCAGCGTAGGAAGCCTAGCGACAGATACGCAGTATTTT. Its translation: CASSVGSLATDTQYF. The complete variable domain, with remaining parts taken from reference TRBV9 and TRBJ2-3, reads DSGVTQTPKHLITATGQRVTLRCSPRSGDLSVYWYQQSLDQGLQFLIQYYNGEERAKGNILERFSAQQFPDLHSELNLSSLELGDSALYFCASSVGSLATDTQYFGPGTRLTVL.

This clonotype came up many times. The rearrangement uses TRBV7-9 and TRBJ1-2; D not resolved. The V gene lost 1 base and the J gene lost 8 bases, with 8 bases spanning the gap. The CDR3 loop spans 12 amino acids. CDR1 and CDR2 (germline): SEHNR, FQNEAQ (reference sequence). The chain's CDR3 is CASSLVQRGYTF. In DNA, the CDR3 is TGTGCCAGCAGCTTAGTACAGAGAGGCTACACCTTC. Based on the CDR3 plus reference TRBV7-9 and TRBJ1-2, the full variable domain is DTGVSQNPRHKITKRGQNVTFRCDPISEHNRLYWYRQTLGQGPEFLTYFQNEAQLEKSRLLSDRFSAERPKGSFSTLEIQRTEQGDSAMYLCASSLVQRGYTFGSGTRLTVV.

This clonotype was seen a handful of times. The rearrangement joins TRBV27 to TRBJ1-4; tentatively, D is TRBD1 (6 bases). Germline assignment: CDR1 MNHEY and CDR2 SMNVEV (reference sequence). V was trimmed by 3 bases and J by 8 bases, leaving 19 bases between them. The CDR3 runs to 16 residues. This CDR3 reads CASSFGGGHGQEKLFF. CDR3 nucleotide sequence: TGTGCCAGCAGTTTCGGTGGGGGACACGGGCAAGAAAAACTGTTTTTT.

This clonotype has at least ten counts. Here the CDR3 DNA reads TGTGCCACCAGTGACGGACAGGGGGCGGAGAACACTGAAGCTTTCTTT. This translates into CATSDGQGAENTEAFF. The chain recombines TRBV24-1 with TRBJ1-1, with 11 bases aligning to TRBD1. The CDR3 sequence is 16 residues long. Per germline, CDR1 KGHDR and CDR2 SFDVKD. The V gene end was trimmed by 4 bases and the J gene end by 1 base; junction bases not matched to a gene: 4.

This clonotype was detected ten times or more. This chain connects TRBV12-3 or TRBV12-4 to TRBJ2-1; D gene ambiguous. V was clipped by 2 bases and J by 6 bases, with 5 bases between them. CDR3 length equals 12 residues. CDR3 sequence: CASSLSGNEQFF. DNA of the CDR3: TGTGCCAGCAGTTTATCGGGCAATGAGCAGTTCTTC.

The J gene is TRBJ1-1, the V gene TRBV7-2; 8 bases are a match to TRBD1. The V segment lost 5 bases and the J segment 8 bases; nucleotides outside the gene matches: 7. Germline CDR1 is SGHTA and CDR2 is FQGNSA. This CDR3 comprises 13 residues. The CDR3 DNA reads TGTGCCAGCAGCCAATGGGACAGGCTAGAAGCTTTCTTT. It encodes CASSQWDRLEAFF.

The V and J genes are TRBV7-9 and TRBJ2-2, with TRBD1 matching 8 bases. There are 14 residues in the CDR3. With 10 bases clipped from V and 4 bases from J, the junction kept 8 bases outside the gene matches. CDR1 is SEHNR, CDR2 FQNEAQ, per germline (reference sequence). This CDR3 is CATPTGASTGELFF. CDR3 DNA sequence: TGTGCCACCCCGACAGGGGCCTCCACCGGGGAGCTGTTTTTT.

The chain links TRBV19 to TRBJ1-2, with a weak D call TRBD1 (6 bases). The ends were cut back, 10 bases at V and 4 bases at J, with 10 bases in the middle. Germline assignment: CDR1 LNHDA and CDR2 SQIVND (reference sequence). The CDR3 contains 11 residues. In DNA form, the CDR3 reads TGTGCCACCCAGACAGGCTATGGCTACACCTTC. This translates into CATQTGYGYTF.

This clonotype was picked up a small number of times. The chain couples TRBV7-3 to TRBJ2-1; D might be TRBD2 (7 bases). This CDR3 comprises 18 residues. The V end lost 1 base, the J end lost 7 bases, and 23 bases lay between the germline ends. Germline V gene sequence: CDR1 SGHTA, CDR2 FQGTGA. CDR3 sequence: CASSLKWGGAGAGNEQFF. As DNA, the CDR3 is TGTGCCAGCAGCTTAAAGTGGGGGGGGGCAGGGGCTGGAAATGAGCAGTTCTTC.

This chain connects TRBV7-9 to TRBJ2-3, with D uncertain. The CDR3 covers 15 residues. Trimming pared 5 bases from V and 2 bases from J, leaving 14 bases between. Per germline, CDR1 SEHNR and CDR2 FQNEAQ (reference sequence). Here the CDR3 DNA reads TGTGCCAGCAGCCCCCCCAGTTCTCCCACAGATACGCAGTATTTT. This encodes CASSPPSSPTDTQYF.